This T cell receptor (beta chain) was identified in a study of CD8 T cells in ankylosing spondylitis. Via MiXCR, TCRdb re-called the 5' RACE reads, giving one row per CDR3 protein. The sample has 200,000 to 250,000 distinct CDR3 sequences; roughly a tenth are singletons. This TCR came from a male donor with ankylosing spondylitis or in good health (not recorded which). The sample taken for sequencing was blood, either unsorted or a sorted T cell fraction (not recorded which).

CDR3 nucleotides: TGTGCCAGCAGCCCGGGACAAAACAATGAGCAGTTCTTC. Residues: CASSPGQNNEQFF. This chain joins TRBV7-9 and TRBJ2-1; perhaps TRBD1 as D (6 bases). Trimming shortened V by 5 bases and J by 5 bases, and 10 bases separated the two germline ends. The length of the CDR3 is 13 residues. CDR1 is SEHNR and CDR2 is FQNEAQ in the germline V gene (reference sequence). The full variable domain, with the rest looked up from reference TRBV7-9 and TRBJ2-1, is DTGVSQNPRHKITKRGQNVTFRCDPISEHNRLYWYRQTLGQGPEFLTYFQNEAQLEKSRLLSDRFSAERPKGSFSTLEIQRTEQGDSAMYLCASSPGQNNEQFFGPGTRLTVL.